This record concerns one T cell receptor beta chain sequence. What it binds is unknown. This entry comes from a study of CD8+ T cells in alopecia areata. Investigators isolated RNA and reverse transcribed it into cDNA to act as the sequencing template. This table comes from immunoSEQ multiplex PCR, and its TCRdb copy is limited to in-frame clones, with some not included. Here the sample spans approximately 200,000 clones, roughly three fifths being singletons. In germline, CDR1 is LNHNV, CDR2 YYDKDF (reference sequence). The germline V and J ends were trimmed by 0 bases and 8 bases, with 11 bases remaining between them. The CDR3 length is 14 residues. Treatment here: oral pan-JAK inhibitor, 5-10 mg twice daily. Sorting separated CD4+ and CD8+ T cells out of PBMCs. Points from the study as a whole: During tofacitinib treatment, many expanded lesional clones remained in scalp and blood. Normal scalp showed lower clonality than lesional scalp, especially alopecia totalis/universalis. Patients shared TCRs less clearly than mice did, possibly for HLA-related reasons.

The TCR originated in a human donor with alopecia areata. The starting material was CD4+ T cells sorted from blood, obtained at week 4, from a patient treated with tofacitinib. V usage is TRBV15 and J usage is TRBJ1-3; no clear D. The CDR3 nucleotides read TGTGCCACCAGCAGAGACCACGGTGCGGACACCATATATTTT. This codes for CATSRDHGADTIYF.